This TCR beta chain is from a study of blood T cells in healthy people across ages. Germline V gene sequence: CDR1 SNHLY, CDR2 FYNNEI. V was pared by 7 bases and J by 2 bases, with 16 bases between. The length of the CDR3 is 15 residues. A word on this clonotype: With a much larger clone just one base away, this may be a read error.

Alongside a J-beta primer mix, a sample-barcoded 5' primer served in a second PCR lasting roughly 6 to 12 cycles. TCRdb re-called the 5' RACE reads through MiXCR, storing one row per CDR3 protein. Of hundreds of thousands of distinct CDR3 sequences detected, about 30% appear once; the ten largest clones hold approximately 14%. The receptor comes from a woman of 80 years or more in good health. The V call is TRBV2, the J call TRBJ2-3; D perhaps matches TRBD2 (6 bases). Sequenced input: blood. CDR3 protein: CASMGPGLVTDTQYF. The CDR3 DNA is TGTGCCAGCATGGGTCCGGGACTGGTCACAGATACGCAGTATTTT.